The entry below gives a single TCR beta chain sequence along with its context. Its antigen is not known. Trimming left V 7 bases short and J 5 bases short, with 14 bases between. Germline CDR1 and CDR2: MDHEN and SYDVKM. The CDR3 sequence is 14 residues long. Reverse transcription of all isolated RNA meant that expressed TCRB transcripts were sequenced. Sequencing used immunoSEQ multiplex PCR; TCRdb keeps in-frame clones, though not all of them. Among about 300,000 clones, under 8.5% were seen once, and the ten largest hold approximately 0.99%. The entry originates in a study of beta chain features in type 1 diabetes. Study in general: Patients shared similar age, gender and cell yields with healthy donors. The study, taken as a whole, reports: All four CD4+ subsets from Type 1 diabetes patients carried moderately but significantly shorter TCRB CDR3s.

The sample comprised central memory CD4+ T cells from blood. The TCR was taken from a woman under 30 in good health. The V call is TRBV28, the J call TRBJ1-4, with D unclear. Written as DNA, the CDR3 is TGTGCCAGCACCGCTGCAAGTTCAAATGAAAAACTGTTTTTT. Its protein product is CASTAASSNEKLFF.